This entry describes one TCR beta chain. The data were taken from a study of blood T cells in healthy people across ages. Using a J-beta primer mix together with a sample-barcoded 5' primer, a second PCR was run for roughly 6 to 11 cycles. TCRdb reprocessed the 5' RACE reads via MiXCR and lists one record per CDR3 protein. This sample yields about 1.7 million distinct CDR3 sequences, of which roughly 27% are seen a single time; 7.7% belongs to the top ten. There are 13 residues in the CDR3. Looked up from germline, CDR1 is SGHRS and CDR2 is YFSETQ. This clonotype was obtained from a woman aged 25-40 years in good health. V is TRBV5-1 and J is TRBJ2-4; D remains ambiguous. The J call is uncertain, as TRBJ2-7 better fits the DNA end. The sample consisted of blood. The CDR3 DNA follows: TGCGCCAGCAGCTTGGCCCTGGGCCACGAGCAGTACTTC. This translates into CASSLALGHEQYF.